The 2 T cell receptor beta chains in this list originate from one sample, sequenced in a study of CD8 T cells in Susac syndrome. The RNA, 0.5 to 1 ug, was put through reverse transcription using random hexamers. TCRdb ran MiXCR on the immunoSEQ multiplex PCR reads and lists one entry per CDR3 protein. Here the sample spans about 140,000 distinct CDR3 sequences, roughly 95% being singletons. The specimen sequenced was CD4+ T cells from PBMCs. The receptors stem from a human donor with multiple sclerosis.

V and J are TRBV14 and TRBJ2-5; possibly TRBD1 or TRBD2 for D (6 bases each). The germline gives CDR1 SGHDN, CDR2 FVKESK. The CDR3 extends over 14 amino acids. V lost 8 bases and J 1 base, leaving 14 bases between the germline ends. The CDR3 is CASGRGVLQETQYF. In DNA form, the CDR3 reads TGTGCCAGCGGTAGGGGGGTTCTCCAAGAGACCCAGTACTTC.

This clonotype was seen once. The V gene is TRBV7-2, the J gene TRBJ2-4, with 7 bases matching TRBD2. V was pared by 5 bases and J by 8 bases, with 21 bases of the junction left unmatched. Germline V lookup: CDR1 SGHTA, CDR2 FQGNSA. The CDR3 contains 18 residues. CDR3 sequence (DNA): TGTGCCAGCAGCCCCAGCCCGGGACTAACCGAGCTAGCCCACATTCAGTACTTC. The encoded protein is CASSPSPGLTELAHIQYF.